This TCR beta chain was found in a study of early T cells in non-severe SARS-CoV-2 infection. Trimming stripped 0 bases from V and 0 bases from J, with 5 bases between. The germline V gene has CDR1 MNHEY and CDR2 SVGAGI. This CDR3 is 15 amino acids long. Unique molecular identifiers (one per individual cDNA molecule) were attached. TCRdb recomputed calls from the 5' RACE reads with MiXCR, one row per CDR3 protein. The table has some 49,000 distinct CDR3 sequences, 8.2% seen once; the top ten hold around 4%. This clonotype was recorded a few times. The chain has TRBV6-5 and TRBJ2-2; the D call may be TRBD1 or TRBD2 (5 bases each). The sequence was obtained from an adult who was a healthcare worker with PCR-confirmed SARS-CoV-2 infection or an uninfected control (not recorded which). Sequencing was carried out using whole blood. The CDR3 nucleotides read TGTGCCAGCAGTTACTCGGGACCGAACACCGGGGAGCTGTTTTTT. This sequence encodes CASSYSGPNTGELFF.